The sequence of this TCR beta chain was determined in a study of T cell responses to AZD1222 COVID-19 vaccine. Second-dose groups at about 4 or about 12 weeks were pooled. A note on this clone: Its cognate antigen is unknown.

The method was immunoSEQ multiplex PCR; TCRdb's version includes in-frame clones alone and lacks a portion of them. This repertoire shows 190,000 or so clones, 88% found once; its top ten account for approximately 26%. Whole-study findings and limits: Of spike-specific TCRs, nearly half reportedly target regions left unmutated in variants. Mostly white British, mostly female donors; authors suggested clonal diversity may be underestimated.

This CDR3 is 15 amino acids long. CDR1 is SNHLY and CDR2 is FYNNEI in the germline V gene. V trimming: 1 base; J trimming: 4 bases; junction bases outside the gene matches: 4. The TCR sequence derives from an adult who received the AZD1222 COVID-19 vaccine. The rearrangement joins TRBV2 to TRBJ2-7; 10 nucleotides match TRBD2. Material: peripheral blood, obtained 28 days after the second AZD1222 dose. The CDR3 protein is CASSEGSGRGYEQYF. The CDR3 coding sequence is TGTGCCAGCAGTGAAGGGAGCGGGAGGGGTTACGAGCAGTACTTC.